This TCR beta chain was documented in a study of CD8+CD57+ T cells in acquired aplastic anemia. Across the whole study: On average, healthy donors gave about 10.8 million reads for CD4+ cells.

The junction had 0 bases not matched to a gene; V was cut back by 0 bases and J by 3 bases. In germline, CDR1 is KGHDR, CDR2 SFDVKD. This CDR3 is 16 amino acids long. This clonotype was recorded at least ten times. Its antigen is not identified. Genomic DNA constituted the template upon which TCR beta VDJ and CDR3 profiling was performed. TCRdb reprocessed the reads with MiXCR, giving one entry per CDR3 protein. Seen here are about 71,000 distinct CDR3 sequences, roughly half observed once, and the top ten hold around 8%. Study-wide points: Significant differences in CD8+ Simpson's diversity were not observed between patients and controls.

The chain has TRBV24-1 and TRBJ2-2; 10 bases fit TRBD2. Sequenced: sorted CD4+, CD8+, or CD8+CD57+ T cells (not recorded which) from PBMCs. The TCR originated in a human donor in good health, serving as a control. In DNA form, the CDR3 reads TGTGCCACCAGTGATTTGCTAGCGGGAGACACCGGGGAGCTGTTTTTT. Its protein is CATSDLLAGDTGELFF.